This entry concerns a single T cell receptor beta chain. With V trimmed by 3 bases and J by 9 bases, 12 bases remained unmatched. The germline V gene has CDR1 DFQATT and CDR2 SNEGSKA (reference sequence). CDR3 length: 17 residues. Per the original methods: Estimation of nucleated cell counts was performed using reference gene primer amplification. The method was immunoSEQ multiplex PCR; TCRdb's version includes in-frame clones alone and lacks a portion of them. D and trimming come from the DNA, and the V and J calls and clone size come from that table. The table lists 300,000 to 400,000 clones, 85% to 90% of them singletons. This specimen belongs to a study of blood T cell repertoires in COVID-19. At the level of the study: Acute and convalescent COVID-19 specimens originated in the United States, Italy and Spain. T cells, B-cell-depleted T cells, or PBMCs provided the cDNA or gDNA that served as material.

The TCR comes from a human donor in a cohort sampled during active COVID-19. Sequencing input: peripheral blood. The rearrangement uses TRBV20-1 and TRBJ2-1, with 15 bases that match TRBD2. The chain's CDR3 is CSASSGLAGGPRGEQFF. As DNA, the CDR3 is TGCAGTGCTAGTTCAGGACTAGCGGGGGGGCCTAGGGGTGAGCAGTTCTTC.